This T cell receptor (beta chain) was captured in a study of T-cell memory formation after mild COVID-19 (dated by TCRdb to 2020 to 2023). For the study in its entirety: TCR sequence clusters from the two donors were found to be largely donor specific. The cohort comprised two young, previously healthy adult volunteers, one female and one male. T-cell clones expanding and contracting after mild COVID-19 in two donors were tracked by longitudinal TCRalpha and TCRbeta repertoire sequencing. Results the study describes overall, beyond this receptor: Only a couple of mild cases were covered by the study, and larger cohorts that include severe cases with pre-infection samples were considered necessary. Contracting CD4+ clones appeared mostly in the CM and EM memory subsets, whereas CD8+ clones were enriched in EMRA. Some responding clones were detected in pre-infection memory, which suggested that pre-existing cross-reactive memory T cells had joined the SARS-CoV-2 response. Balanced CD4/CD8 phenotypes were observed for clones contracting from day 15 to 85, whereas a bias towards CD4+ was observed for a second wave of clones expanding from day 15 to 37. The second-wave clones that peaked on day 37 were not confirmed to be SARS-CoV-2 specific.

Ficoll-Paque density gradient centrifugation was the method used to isolate PBMCs. Turning to this clonotype: Its recognized antigen is unknown. Base qualities are not provided; no much larger clone lies one nucleotide away.

Sequencer: Illumina NovaSeq 6000. Using 5'RACE with constant-segment primers, TCRalpha and TCRbeta cDNA libraries were constructed, with sample barcodes and unique molecular identifiers added in the process. Trizol reagent was used to extract RNA from every sample. The libraries were amplified in two PCR steps, and the second step added a second sample barcode and Illumina TruSeq adapters. Libraries were sequenced on an Illumina NovaSeq with 2 x 150 bp paired-end reads. The published analysis was carried out like this. Demultiplexing of reads and collapsing into UMI-guided consensus sequences were performed with migec v1.2.7. Using mixcr v2.1.11, the UMI consensuses were aligned to TRA and TRB V and J templates and assembled into clonotypes. Expanded or contracted clonotypes were those called significant by both edgeR and NoisET, with noise models trained on biological replicates. edgeR calls used a false discovery rate-adjusted p below 0.01 and a log2 fold-change threshold of 1. As an exploratory analysis of dynamics, PCA with hierarchical clustering was applied to max-normalized trajectories of the 1000 most abundant clonotypes. The CD4 or CD8 phenotype of responding clones was assigned using the separately sequenced CD4+ and CD8+ repertoires. Using fastp at Q25 and MiXCR, TCRdb reprocessed the public reads and kept productive beta chains. Rows with a matching CDR3 protein are joined into one entry that keeps the most common DNA and genes. The V and J calls and clone size come from TCRdb's table, not from the authors' own analysis. In this sample the table shows over 500,000 distinct CDR3 sequences, around a sixth of which occur a single time. The leading ten clones occupy roughly 8% of the sample.

The germline V gene (reference sequence) yields SEHNR for CDR1 and FQNEAQ for CDR2. Between the V and J ends, shortened by 5 bases and 6 bases respectively, the junction contains 14 bases. Reading from cysteine to phenylalanine, the CDR3 counts 14 amino acids. The read is trimmed to its CDR3 DNA, 42 bases read in frame from base 1. Sequencing was done on a sample of PBMCs or a T cell subset sorted from them (not recorded which). Recombination connected TRBV7-9 to TRBJ2-1; the D gene is not confidently resolved. This sequence originates from an adult woman who had mild COVID-19 (a few samples of this study predate the infection). The sample titles of this study are shuffled in the database, so cell type and time point are left out; the donor was told from shared clones. The DNA is as follows: TGTGCCAGCAGCCCCCACGAGTTGGGCAATGAGCAGTTCTTC. Translation gives CASSPHELGNEQFF.